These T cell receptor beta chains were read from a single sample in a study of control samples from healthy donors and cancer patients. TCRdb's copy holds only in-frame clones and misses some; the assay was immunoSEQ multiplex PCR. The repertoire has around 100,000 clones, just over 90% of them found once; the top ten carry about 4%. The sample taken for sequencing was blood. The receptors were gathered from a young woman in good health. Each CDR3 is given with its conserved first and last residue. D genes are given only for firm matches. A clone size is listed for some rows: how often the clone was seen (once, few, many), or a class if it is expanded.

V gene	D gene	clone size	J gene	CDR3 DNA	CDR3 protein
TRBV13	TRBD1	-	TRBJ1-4	TGTGCCAGCAGCTTCACAGACAGGGGGACGACTAATGAAAAACTGTTTTTT	CASSFTDRGTTNEKLFF
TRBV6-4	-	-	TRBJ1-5	TGTGCCAGCAGTGACTCGAAGGGGAGGCGACATCAGCCCCAGCATTTT	CASSDSKGRRHQPQHF
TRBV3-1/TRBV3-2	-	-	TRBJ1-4	TGTGCCAGCAGCCTTGGGGCCCCGGATGAAAAACTGTTTTTT	CASSLGAPDEKLFF
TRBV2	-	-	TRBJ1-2	TGTGCCAGCAGTGGGACAGTCTATGGCTACACCTTC	CASSGTVYGYTF
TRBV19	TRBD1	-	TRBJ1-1	TGTGCCAGTAGTAACAGGGGCGGGACTGAAGCTTTCTTT	CASSNRGGTEAFF
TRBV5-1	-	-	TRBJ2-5	TGCGCCAGCAGCCCGGGGAGATTGGGACAAGAGACCCAGTACTTC	CASSPGRLGQETQYF
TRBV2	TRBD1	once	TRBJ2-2	TGTGCCAGCTGTAGGGGGCGAGGGGGCATCAAGAACACCGGGGAGCTGTTTTTT	CASCRGRGGIKNTGELFF
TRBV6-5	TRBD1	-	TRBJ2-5	TGTGCCAGCGGCAGGGGGCAAGAGACCCAGTACTTC	CASGRGQETQYF
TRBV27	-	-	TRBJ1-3	TGTGCCAGCAGTTTAAAACAGGGAGGAAACACCATATATTTT	CASSLKQGGNTIYF
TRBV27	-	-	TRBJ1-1	TGTGCCAGCAGCTCCCCATTCCACCGGGGCGAAGACACTGAAGCTTTCTTT	CASSSPFHRGEDTEAFF
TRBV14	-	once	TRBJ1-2	TGTGCCAGCAGCCTGGCTGCAGGACTCTATGGCTACACCTTC	CASSLAAGLYGYTF
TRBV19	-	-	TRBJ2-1	TGTGCCAGTACTCACCTAAGGACGGGGAGCTCCTACAATGAGCAGTTCTTC	CASTHLRTGSSYNEQFF
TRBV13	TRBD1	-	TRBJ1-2	TGTGCCAGCAGCCTGGACAGGGACTATGGCTACACCTTC	CASSLDRDYGYTF
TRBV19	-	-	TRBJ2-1	TGTGCCAGTACTTCTGCCGGGGGGCACAATGAGCAGTTCTTC	CASTSAGGHNEQFF
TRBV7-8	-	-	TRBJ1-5	TGTGCCAGCAGCTTATTAGAAGGTTATAGCAATCAGCCCCAGCATTTT	CASSLLEGYSNQPQHF
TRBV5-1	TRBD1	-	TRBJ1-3	TGCGCCAGCAGCTTGGCAGGGGGCGGTTCCCGCTCTGGAAACACCATATATTTT	CASSLAGGGSRSGNTIYF
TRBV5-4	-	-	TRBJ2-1	TGTGCCAGCAGCCCATCAGGATACTCCTACAATGAGCAGTTCTTC	CASSPSGYSYNEQFF
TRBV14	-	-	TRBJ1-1	TGTGCCAGCAGCCATATGAGAGGGGGAATTGTCAAGAACACTGAAGCTTTCTTT	CASSHMRGGIVKNTEAFF
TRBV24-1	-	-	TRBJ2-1	TGTGCCACCAGTGATTCGAAGGATGGGAATGAGCAGTTCTTC	CATSDSKDGNEQFF
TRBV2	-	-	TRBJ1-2	TGTGCCAGCAGTTCTGAGGCAGGGGCTAGCTATGGCTACACCTTC	CASSSEAGASYGYTF
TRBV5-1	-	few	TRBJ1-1	TGCGCCAGCAGCTTGGCGATAGCAGAGAACACTGAAGCTTTCTTT	CASSLAIAENTEAFF
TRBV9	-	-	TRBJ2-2	TGTGCCAGCAGCGTATCTAGGACCGGGGAGCTGTTTTTT	CASSVSRTGELFF
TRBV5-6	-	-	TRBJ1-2	TGTGCCAGCAGCTTATGGTCCCGGACCGGACAGAATGGCTACACCTTC	CASSLWSRTGQNGYTF
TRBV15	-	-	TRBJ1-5	TGTGCCACCAGCAGAGTGGTGCGTAATCAGCCCCAGCATTTT	CATSRVVRNQPQHF
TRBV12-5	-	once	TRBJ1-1	TGTGCTAGTGGTTTGACAAGTAGCACTGAAGCTTTCTTT	CASGLTSSTEAFF
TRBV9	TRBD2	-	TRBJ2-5	TGTGCCAGCAGCGTAGGTGGAGAGACTAGCGGGGGCGAGACCCAGTACTTC	CASSVGGETSGGETQYF
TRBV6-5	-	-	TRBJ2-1	TGTGCCAGCACGGCTTACTCCTACAATGAGCAGTTCTTC	CASTAYSYNEQFF
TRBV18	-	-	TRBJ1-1	TGTGCCAGCCTCCAGGGAATGGACACTGAAGCTTTCTTT	CASLQGMDTEAFF
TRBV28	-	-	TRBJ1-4	TGTGCCAGCAGCCCCTCGGTGGGAGGGGAAGAAAAACTGTTTTTT	CASSPSVGGEEKLFF
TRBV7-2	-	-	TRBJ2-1	TGTGCCAGCAGCTTAAGGGCAGCCGATGATGAGCAGTTCTTC	CASSLRAADDEQFF
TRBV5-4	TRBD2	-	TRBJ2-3	TGTGCCAGCAGCGCCGGACTAGCGGGGGGCCGTCGCACAGATACGCAGTATTTT	CASSAGLAGGRRTDTQYF